This TCR beta chain was recovered during a study of cytomegalovirus exposure and HLA in healthy donors. Background on the study: Earlier sequencing of around 190 million T cells yielded about 120 million unique TCR beta sequences. Overall study findings and caveats: For most TCR beta V segments, an earlier analysis put the productive rate at about 90% or about 30% of the time.

In the case of this clone: Antigen: not known.

The PCR ran on 60 Vbeta and 13 Jbeta primers. Some clones are missing from TCRdb's copy, which holds only in-frame ones; the method was immunoSEQ multiplex PCR. The specimen's table records around 200,000 clones. The source of this sequence is a girl aged 2 to 10 in good health and CMV-seropositive. The source material was PBMCs.

CDR3 protein: CAIGRAGVGETQYF. The CDR3 DNA reads TGTGCCATCGGGCGAGCGGGAGTCGGGGAGACCCAGTACTTC. The genes are TRBV10-3 and TRBJ2-5; 8 nucleotides line up with TRBD2. V dropped 8 bases and J dropped 5; count of bases not matched to a gene: 10. Germline-derived CDR1 and CDR2 are ENHRY and SYGVKD. CDR3 length equals 14 residues.